These T cell receptor beta chains were read from a single sample in a study of blood T cell repertoires in COVID-19. Data came from immunoSEQ multiplex PCR; TCRdb stores just in-frame clones and leaves some out. The sample holds some 180,000 clones, roughly 91% seen once. Sequenced input: peripheral blood. The origin of the receptors is a man aged 50 to 59 who had recovered from COVID-19. Both conserved end residues are part of each CDR3. The D gene is left open where the match is weak. Clone size is given for some rows only: seen once, a few or many times, or a class if the clone is expanded.

clone_size d_call j_call v_call cdr3_aa cdr3_nt
- TRBD1 TRBJ1-1 TRBV19 CASTPGQGGTEAFF TGTGCCAGTACCCCGGGACAGGGCGGCACTGAAGCTTTCTTT
many - TRBJ1-1 TRBV9 CASSVGGVRTEAFF TGTGCCAGCAGCGTTGGAGGGGTTCGGACTGAAGCTTTCTTT
- - TRBJ1-6 TRBV2 CASSESRILVSPLHF TGTGCCAGCAGTGAGTCGCGGATTTTGGTTTCACCCCTCCACTTT
- TRBD1 TRBJ2-5 TRBV24-1 CATSDPTGYQETQYF TGTGCCACCAGTGACCCGACAGGGTATCAAGAGACCCAGTACTTC
- TRBD2 TRBJ2-7 TRBV10-3 CAIGTSGRASAYEQYF TGTGCCATAGGGACTAGCGGGAGGGCCTCTGCCTACGAGCAGTACTTC
- - TRBJ1-1 TRBV7-9 CASSSQTRNTEAFF TGTGCCAGCAGCTCGCAAACAAGGAACACTGAAGCTTTCTTT
- TRBD1 TRBJ2-7 TRBV20-1 CSASMTGPSYEQYF TGCAGTGCTAGTATGACAGGGCCCTCCTACGAGCAGTACTTC
- TRBD1 TRBJ2-2 TRBV18 CASSNAGQANTGELFF TGTGCCAGCTCAAACGCGGGACAGGCCAACACCGGGGAGCTGTTTTTT
once TRBD2 TRBJ2-7 TRBV3-1/TRBV3-2 CASRHTSGSYEQYF TGTGCCAGCCGACATACTAGCGGGAGTTACGAGCAGTACTTC
few TRBD2 TRBJ2-5 TRBV28 CASSPMSSGGETQYF TGTGCCAGCAGTCCAATGTCGAGCGGGGGAGAGACCCAGTACTTC
- - TRBJ1-4 TRBV6-2/TRBV6-3 CASSRLQGRDEKLFF TGTGCCAGCAGTCGCCTCCAGGGAAGGGATGAAAAACTGTTTTTT
- - TRBJ2-7 TRBV20-1 CSASAQSYEQYF TGCAGTGCTAGTGCGCAGTCCTACGAGCAGTACTTC
few TRBD1 TRBJ1-5 TRBV27 CASSHYLGQGANQPQHF TGTGCCAGCAGTCACTACCTCGGACAGGGGGCCAATCAGCCCCAGCATTTT
- - TRBJ1-2 TRBV5-4 CASSLGRGVGGAGYTF TGTGCCAGCAGCTTGGGCCGGGGGGTGGGAGGTGCGGGCTACACCTTC
- - TRBJ1-1 TRBV18 CASSPRDSGDPMNTEAFF TGTGCCAGCTCACCACGGGACTCAGGCGACCCAATGAACACTGAAGCTTTCTTT
- - TRBJ2-1 TRBV27 CASSLRKTGEQFF TGTGCCAGCAGTTTACGAAAGACGGGTGAGCAGTTCTTC
- TRBD1 TRBJ2-1 TRBV5-4 CASSIPRGGSYNEQFF TGTGCCAGCAGCATCCCCCGAGGGGGCAGTTACAATGAGCAGTTCTTC
- TRBD1 TRBJ1-1 TRBV19 CASSKTAGTGGRAFF TGTGCCAGTAGTAAGACCGCCGGGACAGGGGGCCGGGCTTTCTTT
few - TRBJ2-1 TRBV5-1 CASSWRGPNEQFF TGCGCCAGCAGTTGGAGGGGGCCCAATGAGCAGTTCTTC
- TRBD1 TRBJ1-2 TRBV6-5 CASRPEEDRINGYTF TGTGCCAGCAGACCCGAAGAGGACAGGATTAATGGCTACACCTTC
once - TRBJ2-7 TRBV9 CASSVGTRSYEQYF TGTGCCAGCAGCGTAGGGACTCGCTCCTACGAGCAGTACTTC
- TRBD2 TRBJ2-3 TRBV28 CASIAGGSTDTQYF TGTGCCAGCATAGCGGGAGGGAGCACAGATACGCAGTATTTT
- - TRBJ2-1 TRBV7-9 CASNTSPPNEQFF TGTGCCAGCAACACATCACCCCCTAATGAGCAGTTCTTC
- TRBD2 TRBJ2-5 TRBV6-4 CAGAGGTQETQYF TGTGCCGGGGCGGGAGGTACTCAAGAGACCCAGTACTTC
- - TRBJ2-5 TRBV19 CASSIPGQETQYF TGTGCCAGTAGTATCCCAGGACAAGAGACCCAGTACTTC
- - TRBJ1-3 TRBV5-1 CASSETGADTIYF TGCGCCAGCAGCGAGACCGGAGCGGACACCATATATTTT
- TRBD2 TRBJ2-5 TRBV3-1/TRBV3-2 CASSQGGLAGGGGETQYF TGTGCCAGCAGCCAAGGGGGTCTAGCGGGAGGAGGTGGAGAGACCCAGTACTTC
- - TRBJ2-7 TRBV29-1 CSVEGESSYEQYF TGCAGCGTTGAGGGCGAAAGCTCCTACGAGCAGTACTTC
- - TRBJ1-4 TRBV30 CAWSEGRGGEKLFF TGTGCCTGGAGTGAAGGGAGAGGGGGTGAAAAACTGTTTTTT
- - TRBJ1-5 TRBV6-6 CASTRGTGSENQPQHF TGTGCCAGCACCCGAGGCACAGGGTCTGAAAATCAGCCCCAGCATTTT
- TRBD2 TRBJ2-3 TRBV19 CASSIDEGGKTDTQYF TGTGCCAGTAGTATAGATGAGGGAGGGAAGACAGATACGCAGTATTTT
- TRBD1 TRBJ1-2 TRBV6-1 CASSDVGQGAYGYTF TGTGCCAGCAGTGATGTGGGACAGGGAGCCTATGGCTACACCTTC
- TRBD1 TRBJ1-1 TRBV5-4 CASTPGGWGTEAFF TGTGCCAGCACCCCAGGGGGTTGGGGCACTGAAGCTTTCTTT
- TRBD2 TRBJ2-7 TRBV18 CASSPPGLAGGLAYEQYF TGTGCCAGCTCACCCCCGGGACTAGCGGGGGGACTCGCGTACGAGCAGTACTTC
- TRBD1 TRBJ1-1 TRBV5-1 CASRDRGLTEAFF TGCGCCAGCAGGGACAGGGGGCTGACTGAAGCTTTCTTT
- - TRBJ1-6 TRBV30 CAWRGLYNSPLHF TGTGCCTGGAGGGGCCTCTATAATTCACCCCTCCACTTT
- TRBD2 TRBJ2-2 TRBV3-1/TRBV3-2 CASSIPGLASSGELFF TGTGCCAGCAGCATACCGGGACTAGCATCTTCCGGGGAGCTGTTTTTT
few TRBD1 TRBJ1-3 TRBV24-1 CATSEPDRVGGNTIYF TGTGCCACCAGTGAACCCGACAGGGTTGGTGGAAACACCATATATTTT
few TRBD2 TRBJ2-1 TRBV5-4 CASSPGLVVDEQFF TGTGCCAGCAGCCCCGGACTAGTAGTCGATGAGCAGTTCTTC
- TRBD1 TRBJ2-7 TRBV3-1/TRBV3-2 CASSQGQGGSYEQYF TGTGCCAGCAGCCAGGGACAGGGGGGCTCCTACGAGCAGTACTTC
- - TRBJ1-6 TRBV9 CASSAQDSSSTLHF TGTGCCAGCAGCGCCCAGGACTCCTCCTCAACCCTCCACTTT
once TRBD1 TRBJ2-5 TRBV11-2 CASSLGQGGTQYF TGTGCCAGCAGCTTAGGACAGGGGGGGACCCAGTACTTC
- TRBD2 TRBJ2-3 TRBV27 CASSSRGTSARTDTQYF TGTGCCAGCAGCTCAAGGGGGACTAGCGCCCGCACAGATACGCAGTATTTT
- TRBD2 TRBJ2-7 TRBV25-1 CASSAHGGGYEQYF TGTGCCAGCAGTGCGCACGGGGGGGGGTACGAGCAGTACTTC
- - TRBJ2-1 TRBV7-2 CASSAWEEQFF TGTGCCAGCAGCGCCTGGGAGGAGCAGTTCTTC
- TRBD1 TRBJ2-5 TRBV11-3 CASSLDTGGKGTQYF TGTGCCAGCAGCTTAGACACAGGGGGCAAGGGGACCCAGTACTTC
- TRBD2 TRBJ2-1 TRBV3-1/TRBV3-2 CASSQMYGGALGNEQFF TGTGCCAGCAGCCAGATGTACGGGGGGGCTCTGGGCAATGAGCAGTTCTTC
- TRBD1 TRBJ1-5 TRBV28 CASRMTGSSQPQHF TGTGCCAGCAGAATGACAGGGTCGAGTCAGCCCCAGCATTTT
- - TRBJ1-2 TRBV3-1/TRBV3-2 CASSQDPRGGGYTF TGTGCCAGCAGCCAAGATCCCAGGGGTGGGGGCTACACCTTC